These 16 T cell receptor beta chains came from one sample sequenced in a study of PD-L1 blockade in urothelial cancer. Measured with immunoSEQ multiplex PCR; TCRdb has only the in-frame clones, and not every one. Here the sample spans around 110,000 clones, roughly 91% being singletons. As for time point: peripheral blood 6 weeks after treatment start. The sequences come from PBMCs, collected around atezolizumab (anti-PD-L1) treatment. The receptor set was obtained from a man aged 60 to 75 with urothelial cancer.

CDR3 in amino acids: CASSYGLAGGSKYNEQFF. CDR3 sequence (DNA): TGTGCCAGCAGCTACGGACTAGCGGGGGGGAGCAAATACAATGAGCAGTTCTTC. The chain couples TRBV7-2 to TRBJ2-1, with 15 bases identical to TRBD2. In germline, CDR1 is SGHTA, CDR2 FQGNSA. V gave up 4 bases and J gave up 4 bases; unmatched junction bases: 8. The CDR3 is 18 amino acids. Supplemented by reference TRBV7-2 and TRBJ2-1, the full variable domain reads GAGVSQSPSNKVTEKGKDVELRCDPISGHTALYWYRQSLGQGLEFLIYFQGNSAPDKSGLPSDRFSAERTGGSVSTLTIQRTQQEDSAVYLCASSYGLAGGSKYNEQFFGPGTRLTVL.

The V call is TRBV5-1, the J call TRBJ2-5, with TRBD2 matching over 7 bases. The V and J ends lost 4 bases and 1 base, in that order; junction bases with no gene match: 4. Looked up from germline, CDR1 is SGHRS and CDR2 is YFSETQ. The CDR3 is 14 amino acids. The CDR3 loop is CASSAGTTQETQYF. The CDR3 coding sequence is TGCGCCAGCAGCGCGGGGACTACCCAAGAGACCCAGTACTTC.

The chain is built from TRBV28 and TRBJ1-1; D may be TRBD1 (5 bases). CDR1 MDHEN and CDR2 SYDVKM come from the germline V gene. Trimming removed 5 bases at V and 7 bases at J, with 14 bases between. This CDR3 region has 13 residues. This CDR3 reads CASSPPDSVEAFF. The DNA of the CDR3 is TGTGCCAGCAGTCCGCCCGACAGCGTTGAAGCTTTCTTT.

For the CDR3, the DNA is TGTGCCAGCAGCTTGTCAGGGGCAGGCTACGAGCAGTACTTC. Translating gives CASSLSGAGYEQYF. This chain joins TRBV5-6 and TRBJ2-7, with D possibly being TRBD1 (6 bases). The germline V gene has CDR1 SGHDT and CDR2 YYEEEE. This CDR3 has 14 amino acids. Trimming cost V 1 base and J 3 bases, with 11 bases left between them.

As for this clone: At one end, the junction sequence differs from germline, possibly due to a read error. The V gene is TRBV28, the J gene TRBJ1-1; 8 nucleotides line up with TRBD1. From germline, CDR1 is MDHEN and CDR2 SYDVKM. The CDR3 is 15 amino acids. CDR3 in DNA: TGTGCCAGCAGCCCAGCGACAGGGGTGAATACTGAAGCTTTCTTT. Its translation: CASSPATGVNTEAFF. Variable domain in full (rest from reference TRBV28 and TRBJ1-1): DVKVTQSSRYLVKRTGEKVFLECVQDMDHENMFWYRQDPGLGLRLIYFSYDVKMKEKGDIPEGYSVSREKKERFSLILESASTNQTSMYLCASSPATGVNTEAFFGQGTRLTVV.

The J gene is TRBJ1-6, the V gene TRBV19, with a weak D call TRBD1 (6 bases). Trimming removed 8 bases at V and 3 bases at J, with 23 bases between. CDR1 LNHDA and CDR2 SQIVND come from the germline V gene (reference sequence). The CDR3 has 18 residues. The CDR3 loop reads CASQPESAGANYNSPLHF. The CDR3 nucleotides are TGTGCCAGTCAACCTGAGTCTGCAGGGGCAAACTATAATTCACCCCTCCACTTT.

J is TRBJ2-2 and V is TRBV6-4, with TRBD2 identical over 10 bases. Trimming cost V 6 bases and J 4 bases; bases outside gene matches: 8. The CDR3 has 16 amino acids. CDR1 is MRHNA, CDR2 SNTAGT, per germline. CDR3 residues: CASRSSGGWGTGELFF. The CDR3 region has the DNA TGTGCCAGCAGGTCTAGCGGGGGTTGGGGCACCGGGGAGCTGTTTTTT.

This clone was seen a few times. The V and J genes are TRBV19 and TRBJ1-4; D is uncertain. Germline V gives CDR1 LNHDA, CDR2 SQIVND (reference sequence). The CDR3 extends over 15 amino acids. Trimming shortened V by 3 bases and J by 3 bases, and 11 bases separated the two germline ends. The CDR3 protein is CASSISRAPNEKLFF. The CDR3 nucleotides read TGTGCCAGTAGTATTTCGAGGGCTCCTAATGAAAAACTGTTTTTT.

This clone was detected only a few times. The chain recombines TRBV28 with TRBJ2-7, with D possibly matching TRBD2 (5 bases). CDR3 length equals 12 residues. Trimming pared 6 bases from V and 4 bases from J, leaving 10 bases between. Germline CDR1 reads MDHEN; CDR2 reads SYDVKM. CDR3 in DNA: TGTGCCAGCAGCTCCGGCGGGTACGAGCAGTACTTC. Translating it yields CASSSGGYEQYF.

CDR3 loop: CASSLTRQGADTGELFF. The CDR3 nucleotides read TGTGCCAGCAGCTTAACCCGACAGGGGGCTGACACCGGGGAGCTGTTTTTT. The rearrangement links TRBV7-3 to TRBJ2-2; 10 positions match TRBD1. Germline V gene lookup returns CDR1 SGHTA and CDR2 FQGTGA. V was pared by 0 bases and J by 3 bases, with 4 bases of the junction left unmatched. The CDR3 is 17 amino acids.

The rearrangement joins TRBV5-1 to TRBJ2-7; TRBD1 agrees at 9 bases. Germline V gene lookup returns CDR1 SGHRS and CDR2 YFSETQ. V was pared by 0 bases and J by 3 bases, with 4 bases of the junction left unmatched. The CDR3 extends over 15 amino acids. This chain's CDR3 is CASSLGDRANYEQYF. The CDR3 DNA reads TGCGCCAGCAGCTTGGGGGACAGGGCCAACTACGAGCAGTACTTC.

The chain couples TRBV28 to TRBJ2-2; no firm D call. The CDR3 has 13 residues. CDR1 MDHEN and CDR2 SYDVKM come from the germline V gene. Trimming pared 3 bases from V and 2 bases from J, leaving 4 bases between. CDR3 sequence: CASSFRNTGELFF. The CDR3 nucleotides are TGTGCCAGCAGTTTCAGAAACACCGGGGAGCTGTTTTTT.

The table lists this clone with a count of one. The V call is TRBV7-2, the J call TRBJ2-1; 9 bases agree with TRBD2. CDR1 is SGHTA and CDR2 is FQGNSA in the germline V gene. After removal of 5 bases from V and 7 bases from J, the junction contained 15 bases not matched to a gene. CDR3 size: 17 residues. CDR3 nucleotides: TGTGCCAGCAGCCTGGAGGTTGGGCGGGGGGGCAGGAATGAGCAGTTCTTC. Residues: CASSLEVGRGGRNEQFF.

The V and J genes are TRBV7-9 and TRBJ1-4; TRBD1 aligns across 7 bases. Germline CDR1 and CDR2: SEHNR and FQNEAQ (reference sequence). This CDR3 is built from 15 residues. J gave up 4 bases and V 8 bases, and 10 bases lay outside the gene matches. CDR3 amino acids: CASLAPGQLNEKLFF. Here the CDR3 DNA reads TGTGCCAGCCTCGCTCCGGGACAGCTTAATGAAAAACTGTTTTTT.

The chain combines TRBV5-1 with TRBJ1-2; the D gene is possibly TRBD1 (6 bases). Trimming pared 0 bases from V and 2 bases from J, leaving 11 bases between. The CDR3 extends over 15 amino acids. The germline gives CDR1 SGHRS, CDR2 YFSETQ. The CDR3 region is CASSLGGGTNYGYTF. CDR3 DNA sequence: TGCGCCAGCAGCTTGGGCGGGGGCACCAACTATGGCTACACCTTC. Filled out from reference TRBV5-1 and TRBJ1-2, the complete variable domain reads KAGVTQTPRYLIKTRGQQVTLSCSPISGHRSVSWYQQTPGQGLQFLFEYFSETQRNKGNFPGRFSGRQFSNSRSEMNVSTLELGDSALYLCASSLGGGTNYGYTFGSGTRLTVV.

This sequence joins TRBV7-2 and TRBJ2-7, with 7 bases aligning to TRBD2. Looked up from germline, CDR1 is SGHTA and CDR2 is FQGNSA. V was clipped by 0 bases and J by 0 bases; unmatched bases: 5. The CDR3 sequence is 16 residues long. The CDR3 spells CASSLAGGRSSYEQYF. As DNA, the CDR3 is TGTGCCAGCAGCTTAGCGGGGGGGAGAAGCTCCTACGAGCAGTACTTC. The variable domain in full, completed from reference TRBV7-2 and TRBJ2-7, reads GAGVSQSPSNKVTEKGKDVELRCDPISGHTALYWYRQSLGQGLEFLIYFQGNSAPDKSGLPSDRFSAERTGGSVSTLTIQRTQQEDSAVYLCASSLAGGRSSYEQYFGPGTRLTVT.